Below are 10 T cell receptor beta chains sequenced from a single sample in a study of CD8 T cells in Susac syndrome. Random hexamers served to reverse transcribe roughly 0.45 to 1 ug RNA. TCRdb processed the immunoSEQ multiplex PCR reads anew with MiXCR; each CDR3 protein has one entry. The repertoire includes approximately 300,000 distinct CDR3 sequences, approximately 90% of them detected once, and about 0.17% sits in the top ten. The sequencing input was CD8+ T cells from PBMCs. These receptor sequences come from a human donor with multiple sclerosis.

In DNA form, the CDR3 reads TGTGCCAGCAGTTACCAAGGTGGAAGTAATGGCTACACCTTC. Its translation: CASSYQGGSNGYTF. V gene TRBV6-2 or TRBV6-3 combines with J gene TRBJ1-2; D ambiguous. This CDR3 is 14 amino acids long. V lost 2 bases to trimming and J lost 6 bases, with 13 bases between them. In germline, CDR1 is MNHEY, CDR2 SVGEGT.

The CDR3 nucleotides read TGTGCCAGCAGCCAAATGGTTGAGAACACCGGGGAGCTGTTTTTT. Its protein product is CASSQMVENTGELFF. This chain uses TRBV4-2 with TRBJ2-2, with D hard to call. The CDR3 has 15 amino acids. V lost 2 bases and J lost 1, with 8 bases in between. CDR1 LGHNA and CDR2 YNFKEQ come from the germline V gene.

This clonotype was found once. This sequence joins TRBV4-2 and TRBJ2-3, with D perhaps matching TRBD2 (6 bases). Germline V gene data show CDR1 as LGHNA and CDR2 as YNFKEQ. With 4 bases removed from V and 2 bases from J, the gap between germline ends came to 16 bases. The length of the CDR3 is 16 residues. The CDR3 is CASSPRAGGDTDTQYF. For the CDR3, the DNA is TGTGCCAGCAGCCCCCGGGCAGGAGGGGACACAGATACGCAGTATTTT.

This chain joins TRBV19 and TRBJ2-5; no firm D call. With 7 bases removed from V and 3 bases from J, the gap between germline ends came to 15 bases. The CDR3 length is 14 residues. Germline CDR1 and CDR2: LNHDA and SQIVND (reference sequence). DNA of the CDR3: TGTGCCAGTAAAAACAGCTGGATTGAAGAGACCCAGTACTTC. It translates to CASKNSWIEETQYF.

This chain uses TRBV7-8 with TRBJ2-5; 11 bases are shared with TRBD1. The CDR3 has 16 residues. In germline, CDR1 is SGHVS, CDR2 FQNEAQ. The V and J ends lost 3 bases and 5 bases, in that order; junction bases with no gene match: 8. CDR3 sequence reads: CASSLLGQGARETQYF. The CDR3, as DNA: TGTGCCAGCAGCTTGCTTGGACAGGGGGCGCGGGAGACCCAGTACTTC.

The chain has TRBV6-1 and TRBJ2-2; D is uncertain. The CDR3 spans 14 residues. The V end lost 8 bases, the J end lost 0 bases, and 10 bases lay between the germline ends. The V gene's germline CDR1 is MNHNS and CDR2 SASEGT. The CDR3 nucleotides are TGTGCCAGCCCGAGGAGTGCGAACACCGGGGAGCTGTTTTTT. It translates to CASPRSANTGELFF.

This clonotype was seen a single time. CDR3 nucleotides: TGTGCCAGCAGCCAAGGAACTCGGGCAGGGGGAAACTACGAGCAGTACTTC. Its protein product is CASSQGTRAGGNYEQYF. The rearrangement links TRBV3-1 to TRBJ2-7; 7 bases map to TRBD1. CDR1 is LGHDT and CDR2 is YNNKEL in the germline V gene (reference sequence). The length of the CDR3 is 17 residues. V gave up 1 base and J gave up 3 bases; unmatched junction bases: 12.

The chain employs TRBV19 and TRBJ1-3; the D gene is possibly TRBD1 (5 bases). Germline CDR1 LNHDA, CDR2 SQIVND (reference sequence). V lost 7 bases and J lost 3, with 10 bases in between. This CDR3 is built from 13 residues. The CDR3 DNA sequence: TGTGCCAGTAAGGTCGACAGTGGAAACACCATATATTTT. Its protein is CASKVDSGNTIYF. The whole variable domain, filled in from reference TRBV19 and TRBJ1-3, reads DGGITQSPKYLFRKEGQNVTLSCEQNLNHDAMYWYRQDPGQGLRLIYYSQIVNDFQKGDIAEGYSVSREKKESFPLTVTSAQKNPTAFYLCASKVDSGNTIYFGEGSWLTVV.

The V gene is TRBV7-8, the J gene TRBJ2-5, with 8 bases that match TRBD1. Germline CDR1 SGHVS, CDR2 FQNEAQ. This CDR3 has 17 amino acids. The V and J ends lost 5 bases and 1 base, in that order; junction bases with no gene match: 12. DNA of the CDR3: TGTGCCAGCAGCCCTAATATCGGACAGGGAAGCCAAGAGACCCAGTACTTC. This sequence encodes CASSPNIGQGSQETQYF.

The chain recombines TRBV20-1 with TRBJ2-4, with TRBD1 matching 8 bases. V dropped 6 bases and J dropped 0; count of bases not matched to a gene: 7. The CDR3 has 15 residues. Germline assignment: CDR1 DFQATT and CDR2 SNEGSKA (reference sequence). The CDR3 here is CSATDRELAKNIQYF. The CDR3 nucleotides are TGCAGTGCCACGGACAGGGAACTAGCCAAAAACATTCAGTACTTC.